The source of this T cell receptor (beta chain) is a study of OX40 agonist ivuxolimab in advanced cancers. In the study overall: Ivuxolimab, an agonist antibody against OX40 (CD134), was given to patients. Checkpoint inhibitors had been given previously to 35% to 50% of patients.

Germline loops: CDR1 LNHDA, CDR2 SQIVND (reference sequence). This CDR3 is built from 16 residues. V trimming: 5 bases; J trimming: 2 bases; junction bases outside the gene matches: 4. TCRdb keeps only in-frame clones here, not all; method: immunoSEQ multiplex PCR. This sample has about 93,000 clones, with around 94% found just once. The sequence was collected from an adult with an advanced solid tumor such as melanoma, head and neck, liver or kidney cancer. The source was CD4+ or CD8+ T cells sorted from blood, collected in a trial of the OX40 agonist ivuxolimab. The chain links TRBV19 to TRBJ2-2; TRBD1 matches at 11 bases. CDR3 nucleotides: TGTGCCAGTAGTCCGCGGACAGGGGGCAACACCGGGGAGCTGTTTTTT. This encodes CASSPRTGGNTGELFF.